This T cell receptor (beta chain) was captured by sequencing in a study of T cell changes during pregnancy in multiple sclerosis. TCRdb's copy holds only in-frame clones and misses some; the assay was immunoSEQ multiplex PCR. The profile shows 50,000 or so clones, 92% of them singletons. This clone was found many times. The CDR3 is made up of 18 amino acids. Trimming pared 0 bases from V and 2 bases from J, leaving 17 bases between. Germline loops: CDR1 LGHNT, CDR2 FRNRAP. This chain uses TRBV12-5 with TRBJ1-5; D may be TRBD1 (6 bases). The sequenced sample was CD4+ T cells from peripheral blood mononuclear cells, obtained after pregnancy. The source is a female donor with multiple sclerosis, enrolled in a pregnancy study. CDR3 DNA: TGTGCTAGTGGTTTGGTAGTGTTAGAGACAGGTGGCAATCAGCCCCAGCATTTT. Its protein product is CASGLVVLETGGNQPQHF. Supplemented by reference TRBV12-5 and TRBJ1-5, the full variable domain reads DARVTQTPRHKVTEMGQEVTMRCQPILGHNTVFWYRQTMMQGLELLAYFRNRAPLDDSGMPKDRFSAEMPDATLATLKIQPSEPRDSAVYFCASGLVVLETGGNQPQHFGDGTRLSIL.